This TCR beta chain was obtained from a study of blood T cell repertoires in COVID-19. At the level of the study: Collection of acute and convalescent COVID-19 samples took place in the United States, Italy and Spain.

The protocol was immunoSEQ multiplex PCR, while the TCRdb copy is restricted to in-frame clones and leaves out a portion. The data show 100,000 or so clones, around 84% seen once. Germline CDR1 reads LGHNA; CDR2 reads YNFKEQ. V lost 0 bases, J lost 1 base, and 12 bases stayed unmatched. The CDR3 has 20 amino acids. This clone was picked up one time. V is TRBV4-2 and J is TRBJ2-4, with 10 bases matching TRBD2. The TCR was taken from a woman in her seventies with active or convalescent COVID-19. The sample was peripheral blood. CDR3 nucleotide sequence: TGTGCCAGCAGCCAAGAGGAGAGGACTAGCGGCCCTCTCGCCAAAAACATTCAGTACTTC. Translation: CASSQEERTSGPLAKNIQYF.